The 14 T cell receptor beta chains below come from one sample, sequenced in a study of cytomegalovirus exposure and HLA in healthy donors. Assay used: immunoSEQ multiplex PCR; TCRdb lists only in-frame clones, some missing. The sample holds approximately 140,000 clones; almost 90% are singletons and the top ten take 7.9%. Sequencing used PBMCs. These receptors all come from a woman younger than 30 in good health and CMV-seropositive.

This clone has a single count. The same CDR3 also results from other DNA sequences found in this sample. The chain couples TRBV28 to TRBJ1-4, with 7 bases aligning to TRBD1. Germline V lookup: CDR1 MDHEN, CDR2 SYDVKM. There are 13 residues in the CDR3. The junction had 3 bases not matched to a gene; V was cut back by 7 bases and J by 4 bases. DNA for the CDR3: TGTGCCAGCACCGGGACAGTTAATGAAAAACTGTTTTTT. Amino acid sequence: CASTGTVNEKLFF.

The rearrangement links TRBV7-8 to TRBJ1-1; D is undetermined. V was trimmed by 0 bases and J by 8 bases, leaving 7 bases between them. This CDR3 contains 12 residues. Germline V gene sequence: CDR1 SGHVS, CDR2 FQNEAQ. The CDR3 loop reads CASSLARPEAFF. The DNA of the CDR3 is TGTGCCAGCAGCTTAGCGAGGCCGGAAGCTTTCTTT.

V and J are TRBV9 and TRBJ1-3; TRBD1 aligns across 7 bases. The length of the CDR3 is 14 residues. The junction had 5 bases not matched to a gene; V was cut back by 4 bases and J by 4 bases. Germline CDR1 is SGDLS and CDR2 is YYNGEE. CDR3 nucleotide sequence: TGTGCCAGCAGCATAGGGACAGAAGGAAACACCATATATTTT. It codes for CASSIGTEGNTIYF.

This chain joins TRBV30 and TRBJ2-1, with 13 positions matching TRBD2. The CDR3 is 14 residues long. Trimming cost V 6 bases and J 9 bases; bases outside gene matches: 8. The germline CDR1 and CDR2 sequences are GTSNPN and SVGIG (reference sequence). This chain's CDR3 is CACTSGRAGREQFF. CDR3 DNA sequence: TGTGCCTGTACTAGCGGGAGGGCCGGTCGTGAGCAGTTCTTC.

The chain couples TRBV4-2 to TRBJ2-7, with D possibly being TRBD1 (5 bases). The V and J ends lost 1 base and 4 bases respectively, with 14 bases between them. The germline CDR1 and CDR2 sequences are LGHNA and YNFKEQ. The CDR3 is made up of 15 amino acids. This CDR3 reads CASSQGDDSFYEQYF. The CDR3 DNA is TGTGCCAGCAGCCAAGGGGATGACAGTTTTTACGAGCAGTACTTC.

The rearrangement joins TRBV6-1 to TRBJ1-1; D ambiguous. Per the germline V gene, CDR1 is MNHNS and CDR2 is SASEGT. With 3 bases removed from V and 7 bases from J, the gap between germline ends came to 12 bases. The CDR3 contains 13 residues. CDR3 nucleotides: TGTGCCAGCAGTGACAAGCAAACGGTTGAAGCTTTCTTT. Protein sequence: CASSDKQTVEAFF.

The genes are TRBV4-1 and TRBJ2-7; weak D call: TRBD1 (6 bases). The CDR3 length is 15 residues. V shed 1 base and J shed 1 base, with 11 bases lying between them. Germline V CDR1 and CDR2: MGHRA, YSYEKL. Here the CDR3 DNA reads TGCGCCAGCAGCCAAGCGGACAGAGGATCCTACGAGCAGTACTTC. Protein: CASSQADRGSYEQYF.

The chain joins TRBV28 to TRBJ1-4; TRBD1 agrees at 7 bases. In germline, CDR1 is MDHEN, CDR2 SYDVKM. This CDR3 comprises 15 residues. Trimming took 4 bases from V and 4 from J; bases not matched to a gene: 6. In DNA, the CDR3 is TGTGCCAGCAGTTCCCAGACAGGGTTTAATGAAAAACTGTTTTTT. Translation gives CASSSQTGFNEKLFF.

The chain carries TRBV4-1 and TRBJ2-1, with 11 bases lining up with TRBD2. Germline assignment: CDR1 MGHRA and CDR2 YSYEKL. J gave up 8 bases and V 4 bases, and 7 bases lay outside the gene matches. The CDR3 loop spans 15 amino acids. The CDR3 sequence: CASSLETSGIYEQFF. The DNA of the CDR3 is TGCGCCAGCAGCCTGGAGACTAGCGGGATATATGAGCAGTTCTTC.

The V call is TRBV4-3, the J call TRBJ1-6, with unresolved D. This CDR3 region has 15 residues. Between the trimmed V and J ends, which lost 0 bases and 6 bases, there was a span of 9 bases. Per germline, CDR1 LGHNA and CDR2 YSLEER. The CDR3 DNA follows: TGCGCCAGCAGCCAAGACGGAGGAGGTAATTCACCCCTCCACTTT. This gives the protein CASSQDGGGNSPLHF.

The chain couples TRBV5-1 to TRBJ2-3; D perhaps matches TRBD2 (5 bases). The CDR3 spans 14 residues. Trimming took off 4 bases at V and 1 base at J, with 10 bases between the two ends. Germline CDR1 reads SGHRS; CDR2 reads YFSETQ. The CDR3 DNA reads as TGCGCCAGCAGCCTTACAGCGGGCACAGATACGCAGTATTTT. This gives the protein CASSLTAGTDTQYF. Complete variable domain (other parts from reference TRBV5-1 and TRBJ2-3): KAGVTQTPRYLIKTRGQQVTLSCSPISGHRSVSWYQQTPGQGLQFLFEYFSETQRNKGNFPGRFSGRQFSNSRSEMNVSTLELGDSALYLCASSLTAGTDTQYFGPGTRLTVL.

The V and J genes are TRBV11-2 and TRBJ1-4; D is perhaps TRBD1 (5 bases). Trimming stripped 5 bases from V and 8 bases from J, with 21 bases between. The CDR3 is 16 residues long. From germline, CDR1 is SGHAT and CDR2 FQNNGV. The CDR3: CASSPLMTTGTEKLFF. For the CDR3, the DNA is TGTGCCAGCAGCCCACTAATGACAACAGGAACCGAAAAACTGTTTTTT.

The V and J genes are TRBV19 and TRBJ1-5; TRBD1 aligns across 10 bases. The germline V gene has CDR1 LNHDA and CDR2 SQIVND (reference sequence). There are 13 residues in the CDR3. J gave up 6 bases and V 7 bases, and 3 bases lay outside the gene matches. This CDR3 reads CASIGQGGQPQHF. CDR3 sequence (DNA): TGTGCCAGTATAGGACAGGGGGGTCAGCCCCAGCATTTT.

The chain joins TRBV7-2 to TRBJ1-2, with TRBD1 as a possible D gene (6 bases). This CDR3 region has 14 residues. Germline assignment: CDR1 SGHTA and CDR2 FQGNSA. With 1 base removed from V and 8 bases from J, the gap between germline ends came to 14 bases. CDR3: CASSLGAGVHGYTF. For the CDR3, the DNA is TGTGCCAGCAGCTTAGGTGCAGGGGTCCACGGCTACACCTTC.